The source of this T cell receptor beta chain is a study of T cell repertoires in cytomegalovirus infection (dated by TCRdb to about 2019). The study in broad terms: Because public TCR beta signatures pointed to carriage of CMV infection together with the matching HLA type, the HLA type of each donor mattered for the analysis.

Study-wide conclusions, independent of this receptor: In both this cohort and an independent cohort of 350 to 400 donors, the cumulative frequency of public TCR beta family members distinguished carriers of CMV infection plus the relevant HLA type. The ex vivo response was dominated by HLA-C-restricted CMV-specific TCR beta clonotypes, which also provided the single most frequent clonotype in two of eight donors.

As for this clonotype: This receptor's antigen is unknown. No base quality information exists; no much larger clone differs at one position.

The CDR3 runs 15 residues from the cysteine to the phenylalanine. Kept here is only the CDR3 DNA, which spans 45 bases and is read in frame from base 1. V has 0 bases trimmed and J has 1 base trimmed; junction bases matching no gene number 4. CDR1 and CDR2 (DFQATT, SNEGSKA) derive from the germline V gene (reference sequence). The sequencing machine was an Illumina HiSeq 1500. The raw public reads went through TCRdb reprocessing: fastp at Q25, MiXCR clone calling, in-frame beta chains kept. One record per CDR3 amino acid sequence lists the most common genes and DNA. This sample has tens of thousands of distinct CDR3 sequences in its table, and more than 3% of those were observed once. The top ten clones comprise roughly a fifth of the sample.

This sequence uses TRBV20-1 and TRBJ2-3, and TRBD2 matches 7 of the central bases. The sample comprised PBMCs. The receptor was isolated from a human donor in good health (CMV status not recorded). Some clones in this sample may be carry-over from other donors' samples. The DNA is as follows: TGCAGTGCTAGAGAAGCTACTAGCGGCACAGATACGCAGTATTTT. This sequence encodes CSAREATSGTDTQYF.